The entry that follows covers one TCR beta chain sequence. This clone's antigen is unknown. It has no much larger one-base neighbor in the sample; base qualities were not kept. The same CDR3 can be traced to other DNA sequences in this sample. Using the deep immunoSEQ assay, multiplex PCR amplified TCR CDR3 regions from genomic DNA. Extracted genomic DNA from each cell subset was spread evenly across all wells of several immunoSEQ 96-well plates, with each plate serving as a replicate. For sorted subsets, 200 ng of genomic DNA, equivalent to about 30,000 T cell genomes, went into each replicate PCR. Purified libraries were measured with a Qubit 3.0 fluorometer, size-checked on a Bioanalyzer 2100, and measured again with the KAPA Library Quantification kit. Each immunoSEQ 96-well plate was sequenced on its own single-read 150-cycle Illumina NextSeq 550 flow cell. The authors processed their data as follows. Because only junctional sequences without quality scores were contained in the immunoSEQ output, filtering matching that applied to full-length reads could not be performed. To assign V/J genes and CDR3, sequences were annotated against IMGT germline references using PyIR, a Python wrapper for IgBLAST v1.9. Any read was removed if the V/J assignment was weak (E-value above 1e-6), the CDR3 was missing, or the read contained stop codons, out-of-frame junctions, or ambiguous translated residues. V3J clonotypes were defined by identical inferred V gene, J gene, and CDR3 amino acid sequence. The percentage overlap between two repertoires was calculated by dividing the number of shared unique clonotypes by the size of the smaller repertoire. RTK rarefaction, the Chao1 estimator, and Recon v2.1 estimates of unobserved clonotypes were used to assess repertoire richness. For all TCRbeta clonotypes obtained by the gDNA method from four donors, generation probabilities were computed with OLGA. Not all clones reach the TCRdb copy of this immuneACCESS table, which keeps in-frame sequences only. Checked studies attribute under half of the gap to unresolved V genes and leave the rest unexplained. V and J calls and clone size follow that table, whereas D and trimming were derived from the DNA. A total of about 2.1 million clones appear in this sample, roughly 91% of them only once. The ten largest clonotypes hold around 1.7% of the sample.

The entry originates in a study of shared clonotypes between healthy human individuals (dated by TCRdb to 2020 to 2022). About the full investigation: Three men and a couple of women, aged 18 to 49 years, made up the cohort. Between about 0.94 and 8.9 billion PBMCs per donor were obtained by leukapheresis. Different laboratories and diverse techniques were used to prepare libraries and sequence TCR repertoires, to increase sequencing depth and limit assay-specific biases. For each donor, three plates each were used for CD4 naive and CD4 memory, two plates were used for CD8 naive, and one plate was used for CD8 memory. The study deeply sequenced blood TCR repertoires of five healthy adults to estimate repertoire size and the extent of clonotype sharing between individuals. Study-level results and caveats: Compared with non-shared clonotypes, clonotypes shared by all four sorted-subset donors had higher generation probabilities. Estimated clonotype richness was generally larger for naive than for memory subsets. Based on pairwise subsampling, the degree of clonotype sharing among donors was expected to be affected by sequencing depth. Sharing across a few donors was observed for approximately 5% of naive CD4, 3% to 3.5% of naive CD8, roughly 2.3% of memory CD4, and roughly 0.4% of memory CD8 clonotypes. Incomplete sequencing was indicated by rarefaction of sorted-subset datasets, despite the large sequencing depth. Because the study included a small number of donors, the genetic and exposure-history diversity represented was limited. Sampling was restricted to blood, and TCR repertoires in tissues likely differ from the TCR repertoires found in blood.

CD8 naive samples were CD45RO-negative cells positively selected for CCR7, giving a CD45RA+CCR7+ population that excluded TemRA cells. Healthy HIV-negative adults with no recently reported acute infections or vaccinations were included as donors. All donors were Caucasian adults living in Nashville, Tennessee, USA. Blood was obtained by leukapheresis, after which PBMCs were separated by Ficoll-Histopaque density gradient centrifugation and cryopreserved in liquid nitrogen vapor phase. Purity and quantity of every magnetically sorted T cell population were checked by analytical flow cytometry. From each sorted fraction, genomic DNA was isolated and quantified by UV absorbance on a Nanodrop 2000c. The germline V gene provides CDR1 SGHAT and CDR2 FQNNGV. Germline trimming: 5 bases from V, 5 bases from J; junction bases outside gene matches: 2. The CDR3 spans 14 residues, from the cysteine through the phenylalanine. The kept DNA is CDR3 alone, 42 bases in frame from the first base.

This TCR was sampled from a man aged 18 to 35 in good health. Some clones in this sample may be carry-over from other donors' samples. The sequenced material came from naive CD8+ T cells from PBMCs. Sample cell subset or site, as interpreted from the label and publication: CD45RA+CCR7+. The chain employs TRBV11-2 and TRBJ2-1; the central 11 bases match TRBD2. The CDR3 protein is CASSRLAGNNEQFF. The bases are TGTGCCAGCAGCCGACTAGCGGGAAACAATGAGCAGTTCTTC.